Listed below are T cell receptor beta chains from one sample, sequenced in a study of human T cells and chemical hapten exposure. TCRdb fed the RACE reads into MiXCR, producing one record per CDR3 protein. The table records 380,000 or so distinct CDR3 sequences, roughly 6% of them present only once. The material was whole blood, obtained in connection with sensitization to the hapten diphenylcyclopropenone (DPC). The receptors were sampled from a woman aged 18-35 years with alopecia areata. Some clones in this sample may be carry-over from other donors' samples. Each CDR3 is given with its conserved first and last residue. The D gene is left open where the match is weak. Rows may omit the clone size; those that give it use once, few, many or a size class.

j_call,v_call,d_call,clone_size,cdr3_nt,cdr3_aa
TRBJ2-2,TRBV7-3,-,many,TGTGCCAGCAGACCGCAGGGTCAAACCGGGGAGCTGTTTTTT,CASRPQGQTGELFF
TRBJ1-1,TRBV5-5,-,few,TGTGCCAGCAGCTTGGGGCAGGCCTACACTGAAGCTTTCTTT,CASSLGQAYTEAFF
TRBJ1-2,TRBV10-3,-,-,TGTGCCATCAGTGAGTCTCTAGGGGGAACGGGATACTATGGCTACACCTTC,CAISESLGGTGYYGYTF
TRBJ1-1,TRBV12-3/TRBV12-4,TRBD1,many,TGTGCCAGCAACTCAGGGGGCTGGCGGGGCACTGAAGCTTTCTTT,CASNSGGWRGTEAFF
TRBJ2-3,TRBV11-2,TRBD1,-,TGTGCCAGCAGCCGGGACAGGGGTGGTCCAGATACGCAGTATTTT,CASSRDRGGPDTQYF
TRBJ1-5,TRBV2,-,many,TGTGCCAGCAGTGAGACAGCCCGGGGGCCCCAGCATTTT,CASSETARGPQHF
TRBJ2-3,TRBV5-1,TRBD2,-,TGCGCCAGTAGACTAGCGGGGGGGCCGGTAGATACGCAGTATTTT,CASRLAGGPVDTQYF
TRBJ1-3,TRBV4-3,-,few,TGCGCCAGCAGCCAAGATAATACGTTACCTGGAAACACCATATATTTT,CASSQDNTLPGNTIYF
TRBJ2-7,TRBV28,TRBD2,few,TGTGCCAGCAGTTTCGGGGGGGGCGAATCCTACGAGCAGTACTTC,CASSFGGGESYEQYF
TRBJ2-7,TRBV4-2,-,few,TGTGCCAGCAGCCAAGACGCAGGTCGCGAGCAGTACTTC,CASSQDAGREQYF
TRBJ2-3,TRBV2,-,few,TGTGCCAGCAGTGACCAGCGGCGCACAGATACGCAGTATTTT,CASSDQRRTDTQYF
TRBJ1-4,TRBV20-1,TRBD1,few,TGCAGTACGAAACAGCCGGGGACAGGGTCCGAAAAACTGTTTTTT,CSTKQPGTGSEKLFF
TRBJ2-2,TRBV19,-,few,TGTGCCAGTACCCCCTTGGGGGGGCGGAACAACGGGGAGCTGTTTTTT,CASTPLGGRNNGELFF
TRBJ2-1,TRBV6-1,TRBD1,many,TGTGCCAGCATCGGACAGGGGGCAGATGAGCAGTTCTTC,CASIGQGADEQFF
TRBJ2-1,TRBV7-2,TRBD1,-,TGTGCCAGCAGACAGGGGGCATCGGACAATGAGCAGTTCTTC,CASRQGASDNEQFF
TRBJ1-4,TRBV24-1,TRBD1,few,TGTGCCACCAGTGACCCGACAGGGGGTGATGAAAAACTGTTTTTT,CATSDPTGGDEKLFF
TRBJ1-1,TRBV7-2,-,-,TGTGCCAGCAGCTTCCTCACAGAGTTGAACACTGAAGCTTTCTTT,CASSFLTELNTEAFF
TRBJ2-7,TRBV7-2,TRBD2,many,TGTGCCAGCAGCTTGTTAGCGGGGAGTTACGAGCAGTACTTC,CASSLLAGSYEQYF
TRBJ1-1,TRBV6-5,-,many,TGTGCCAGCAGTGGTGAGTACACTGAAGCTTTCTTT,CASSGEYTEAFF
TRBJ2-3,TRBV11-2,-,few,TGTGCCAGCAGCTTTTTACCCACAGATACGCAGTATTTT,CASSFLPTDTQYF
TRBJ1-2,TRBV6-5,TRBD1,many,TGTGCCAGCAGTCACAGGGGGCGTGATGGCTACACCTTC,CASSHRGRDGYTF
TRBJ2-3,TRBV5-1,-,many,TGCGCCAGCAGCCCGGGGACCAGCGTATCAGATACGCAGTATTTT,CASSPGTSVSDTQYF